This paragraph reports one T cell receptor beta chain. One end of the junction varies from germline; a read error may be responsible. The sample comes from a study of blood T cell repertoires in COVID-19. Overall study context: PBMCs, B-cell-depleted T cells, or T cells were the source of the cDNA or gDNA that made up the material.

Sequencing used immunoSEQ multiplex PCR; TCRdb keeps in-frame clones, though not all of them. This table has some 100,000 clones, approximately 90% appearing once. This CDR3 comprises 13 residues. CDR1 is SGHVS and CDR2 is FQNEAQ in the germline V gene. This TCR derives from a woman older than 75 with active COVID-19. The rearrangement joins TRBV7-8 to TRBJ2-1; 12 bases match TRBD2. The sample consisted of peripheral blood. Written as DNA, the CDR3 is TGTGCCAGCAGAAAGACTAGCGGGAGCATCTCGATCTTC. Protein sequence: CASRKTSGSISIF.